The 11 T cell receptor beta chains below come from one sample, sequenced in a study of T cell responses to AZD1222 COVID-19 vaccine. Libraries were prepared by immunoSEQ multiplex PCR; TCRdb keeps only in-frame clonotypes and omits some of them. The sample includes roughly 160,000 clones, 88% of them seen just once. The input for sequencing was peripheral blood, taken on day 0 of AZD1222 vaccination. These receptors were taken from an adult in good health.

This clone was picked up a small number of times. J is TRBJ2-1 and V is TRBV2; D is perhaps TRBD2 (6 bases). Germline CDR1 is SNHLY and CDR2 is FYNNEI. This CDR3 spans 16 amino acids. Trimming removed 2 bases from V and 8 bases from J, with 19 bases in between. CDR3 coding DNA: TGTGCCAGCAGTGAAACCCGCGCGGGGACCTCACATGAGCAGTTCTTC. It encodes CASSETRAGTSHEQFF.

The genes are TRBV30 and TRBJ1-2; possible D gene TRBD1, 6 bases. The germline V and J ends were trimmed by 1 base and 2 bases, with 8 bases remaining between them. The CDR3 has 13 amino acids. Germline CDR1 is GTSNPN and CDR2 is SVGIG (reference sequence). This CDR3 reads CAWSGQANYGYTF. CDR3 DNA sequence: TGTGCCTGGAGTGGACAGGCAAACTATGGCTACACCTTC.

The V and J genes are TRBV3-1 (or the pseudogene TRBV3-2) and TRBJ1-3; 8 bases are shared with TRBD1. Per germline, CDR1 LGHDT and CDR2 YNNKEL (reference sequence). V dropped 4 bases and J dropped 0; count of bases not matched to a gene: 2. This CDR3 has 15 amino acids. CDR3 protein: CASSRQGLSGNTIYF. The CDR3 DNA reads TGTGCCAGCAGCCGACAGGGGCTCTCTGGAAACACCATATATTTT.

The DNA for the CDR3 is TGTGCCAGCTCACCACCGATTCCGTGGACTGAAGCTTTCTTT. Amino acid sequence: CASSPPIPWTEAFF. The chain combines TRBV18 with TRBJ1-1; unclear D gene. The V end lost 0 bases, the J end lost 5 bases, and 10 bases lay between the germline ends. There are 14 residues in the CDR3. Germline V CDR1 and CDR2: KGHSH, LQKENI.

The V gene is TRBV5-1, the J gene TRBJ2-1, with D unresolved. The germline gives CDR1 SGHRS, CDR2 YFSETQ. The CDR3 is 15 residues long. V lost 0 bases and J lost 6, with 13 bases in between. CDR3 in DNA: TGCGCCAGCAGCTTGGAAACTATCCCGGGCAATGAGCAGTTCTTC. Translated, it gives CASSLETIPGNEQFF.

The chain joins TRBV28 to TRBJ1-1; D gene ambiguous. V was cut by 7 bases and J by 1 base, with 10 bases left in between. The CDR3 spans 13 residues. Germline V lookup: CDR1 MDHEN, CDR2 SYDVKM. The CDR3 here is CASNIPANTEAFF. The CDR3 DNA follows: TGTGCCAGCAACATACCCGCGAACACTGAAGCTTTCTTT.

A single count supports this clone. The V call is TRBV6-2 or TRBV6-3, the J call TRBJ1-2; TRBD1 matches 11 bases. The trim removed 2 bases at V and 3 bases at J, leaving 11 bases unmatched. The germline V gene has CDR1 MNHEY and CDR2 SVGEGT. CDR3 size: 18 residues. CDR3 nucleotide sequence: TGTGCCAGCAGTTACCGGAGGACAGGGGGCTCTCGGGACTATGGCTACACCTTC. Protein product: CASSYRRTGGSRDYGYTF.

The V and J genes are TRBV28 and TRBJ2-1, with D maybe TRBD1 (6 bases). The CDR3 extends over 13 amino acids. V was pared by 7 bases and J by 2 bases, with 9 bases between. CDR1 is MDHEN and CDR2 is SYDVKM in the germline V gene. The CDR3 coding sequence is TGTGCCAGCACCAGGACAGCCTACAATGAGCAGTTCTTC. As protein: CASTRTAYNEQFF.

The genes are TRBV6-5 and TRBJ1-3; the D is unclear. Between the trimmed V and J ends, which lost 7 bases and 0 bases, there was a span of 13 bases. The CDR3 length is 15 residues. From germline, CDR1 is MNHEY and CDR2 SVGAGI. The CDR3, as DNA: TGTGCCAGCACCCCGGGTAGCCCCTCTGGAAACACCATATATTTT. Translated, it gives CASTPGSPSGNTIYF.

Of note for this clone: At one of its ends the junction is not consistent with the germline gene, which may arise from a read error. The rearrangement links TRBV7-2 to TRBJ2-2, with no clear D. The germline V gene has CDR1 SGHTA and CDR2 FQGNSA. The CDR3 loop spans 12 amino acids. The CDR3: CASNLYPGELFF. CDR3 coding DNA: TGTGCCAGCAACTTATATCCCGGGGAGCTGTTTTTT.

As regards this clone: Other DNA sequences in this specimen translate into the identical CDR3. The CDR3 nucleotides read TGTGCCAGCAGCCGTGGACAGGCTTACGAGCAGTACTTC. Protein product: CASSRGQAYEQYF. This chain joins TRBV5-4 and TRBJ2-7; 7 bases align to TRBD1. The CDR3 runs 13 residues. The trim removed 4 bases at V and 4 bases at J, leaving 5 bases unmatched. The germline CDR1 and CDR2 sequences are SGHNT and YYREEE (reference sequence). Full variable domain (rest looked up from reference TRBV5-4 and TRBJ2-7): ETGVTQSPTHLIKTRGQQVTLRCSSQSGHNTVSWYQQALGQGPQFIFQYYREEENGRGNFPPRFSGLQFPNYSSELNVNALELDDSALYLCASSRGQAYEQYFGPGTRLTVT.